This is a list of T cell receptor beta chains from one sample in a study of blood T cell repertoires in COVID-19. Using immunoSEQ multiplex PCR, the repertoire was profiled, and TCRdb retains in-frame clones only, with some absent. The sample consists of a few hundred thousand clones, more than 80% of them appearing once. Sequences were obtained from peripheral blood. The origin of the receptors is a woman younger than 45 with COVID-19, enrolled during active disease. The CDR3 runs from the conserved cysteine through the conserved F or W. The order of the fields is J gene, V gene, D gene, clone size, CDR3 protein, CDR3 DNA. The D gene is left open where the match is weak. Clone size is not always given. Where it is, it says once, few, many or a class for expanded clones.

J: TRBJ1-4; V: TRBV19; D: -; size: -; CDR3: CASTFRPGFNEKLFF; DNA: TGTGCCAGTACCTTCAGACCGGGATTTAATGAAAAACTGTTTTTT
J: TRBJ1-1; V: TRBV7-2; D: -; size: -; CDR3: CASSFAPSPGGTEAFF; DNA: TGTGCCAGCAGCTTCGCCCCATCCCCGGGTGGGACTGAAGCTTTCTTT
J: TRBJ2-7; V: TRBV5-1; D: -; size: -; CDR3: CASSSEVDSSYEQYF; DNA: TGCGCCAGCAGCTCGGAGGTGGACAGCTCCTACGAGCAGTACTTC
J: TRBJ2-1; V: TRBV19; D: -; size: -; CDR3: CASSIGGTPGWSEQFF; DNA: TGTGCCAGTAGTATTGGGGGGACGCCGGGATGGAGTGAGCAGTTCTTC
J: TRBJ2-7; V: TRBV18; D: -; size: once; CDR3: CASSPPAGEFAYEQYF; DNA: TGTGCCAGCTCACCACCAGCTGGTGAGTTTGCCTACGAGCAGTACTTC
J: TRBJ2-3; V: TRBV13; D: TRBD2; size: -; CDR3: CASSPRTSGKVGTDTQYF; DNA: TGTGCCAGCAGCCCCCGGACTAGCGGGAAAGTCGGCACAGATACGCAGTATTTT
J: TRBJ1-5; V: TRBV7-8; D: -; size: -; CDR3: CASSPRDTGLHNQPQHF; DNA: TGTGCCAGCAGCCCACGGGACACCGGTCTTCACAATCAGCCCCAGCATTTT
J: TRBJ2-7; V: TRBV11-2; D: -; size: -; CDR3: CASSLGPSQGSFYEQYF; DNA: TGTGCCAGCAGCTTAGGCCCGAGTCAGGGGAGTTTTTACGAGCAGTACTTC
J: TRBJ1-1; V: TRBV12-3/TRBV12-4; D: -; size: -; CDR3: CASTAMNTEAFF; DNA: TGTGCCAGCACCGCGATGAACACTGAAGCTTTCTTT
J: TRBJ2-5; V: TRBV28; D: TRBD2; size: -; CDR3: CASSDYRGAGAETQYF; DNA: TGTGCCAGCAGTGACTACCGGGGAGCGGGAGCAGAGACCCAGTACTTC
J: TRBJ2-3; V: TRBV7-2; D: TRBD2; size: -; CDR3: CASSLDGRSNTQYF; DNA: TGTGCCAGCAGCTTAGACGGGAGGAGTAATACGCAGTATTTT
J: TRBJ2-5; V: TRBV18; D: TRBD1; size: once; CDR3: CASSPRTGITETQYF; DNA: TGTGCCAGCTCACCCAGGACAGGGATCACGGAGACCCAGTACTTC
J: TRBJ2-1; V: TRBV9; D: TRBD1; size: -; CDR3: CASSPRTGYNEQFF; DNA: TGTGCCAGCAGCCCCCGGACAGGTTACAATGAGCAGTTCTTC